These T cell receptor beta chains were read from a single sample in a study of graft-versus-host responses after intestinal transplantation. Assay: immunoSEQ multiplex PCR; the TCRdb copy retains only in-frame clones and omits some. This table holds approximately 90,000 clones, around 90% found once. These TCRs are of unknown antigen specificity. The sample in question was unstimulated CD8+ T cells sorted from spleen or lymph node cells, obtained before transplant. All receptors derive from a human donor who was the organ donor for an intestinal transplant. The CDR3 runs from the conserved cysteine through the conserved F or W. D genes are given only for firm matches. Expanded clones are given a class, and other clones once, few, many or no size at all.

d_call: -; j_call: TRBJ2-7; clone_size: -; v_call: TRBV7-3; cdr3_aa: CASSSGGASYEQYF; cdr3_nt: TGTGCCAGCAGCTCCGGAGGGGCCTCCTACGAGCAGTACTTC
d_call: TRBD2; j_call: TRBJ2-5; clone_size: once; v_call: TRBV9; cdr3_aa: CASSVEGGGQETQYF; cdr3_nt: TGTGCCAGCAGCGTAGAGGGCGGGGGCCAAGAGACCCAGTACTTC
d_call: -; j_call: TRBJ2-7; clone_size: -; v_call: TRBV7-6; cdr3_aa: CASSEPGTTGPSPPYEQYF; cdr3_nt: TGTGCCAGCAGCGAGCCCGGGACAACAGGGCCTAGCCCCCCTTACGAGCAGTACTTC
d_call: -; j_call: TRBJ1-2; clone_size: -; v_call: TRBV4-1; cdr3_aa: CASSQDQGQGYGYTF; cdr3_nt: TGCGCCAGCAGCCAAGATCAGGGGCAGGGCTATGGCTACACCTTC
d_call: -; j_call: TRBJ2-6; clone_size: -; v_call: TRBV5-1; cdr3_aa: CAIQGASEGANVLTF; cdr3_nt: TGCGCCATCCAAGGGGCCTCGGAGGGGGCCAACGTCCTGACTTTC
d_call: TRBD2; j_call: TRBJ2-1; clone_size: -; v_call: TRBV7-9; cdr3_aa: CASSLGASGSGEQFF; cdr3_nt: TGTGCCAGCAGCTTAGGGGCTAGCGGGTCTGGGGAGCAGTTCTTC
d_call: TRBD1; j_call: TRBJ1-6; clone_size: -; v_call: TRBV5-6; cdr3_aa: CASILDRDRGWSYNSPLHF; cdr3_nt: TGTGCCAGCATTCTTGACCGGGACAGGGGATGGTCCTATAATTCACCCCTCCACTTT
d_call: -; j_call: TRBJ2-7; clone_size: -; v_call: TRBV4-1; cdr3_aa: CASSQGPSSYEQYF; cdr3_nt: TGCGCCAGCAGCCAAGGCCCCAGTTCCTACGAGCAGTACTTC
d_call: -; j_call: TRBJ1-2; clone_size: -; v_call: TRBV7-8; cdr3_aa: CASSSTELYGYTF; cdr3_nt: TGTGCCAGCAGCTCAACAGAACTCTATGGCTACACCTTC
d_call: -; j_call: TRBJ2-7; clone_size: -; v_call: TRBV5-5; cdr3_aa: CASSFRYEQYF; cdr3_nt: TGTGCCAGCAGCTTCAGGTACGAGCAGTACTTC
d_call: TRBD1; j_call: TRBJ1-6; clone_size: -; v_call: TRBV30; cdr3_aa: CAWRRQGWSPLHF; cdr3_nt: TGTGCCTGGAGGAGACAGGGGTGGTCACCCCTCCACTTT
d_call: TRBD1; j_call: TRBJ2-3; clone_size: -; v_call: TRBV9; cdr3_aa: CASSVTGLADTQYF; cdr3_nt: TGTGCCAGCAGCGTGACAGGGCTAGCAGATACGCAGTATTTT
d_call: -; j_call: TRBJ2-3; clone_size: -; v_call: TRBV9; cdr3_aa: CASSDSLLGQGPDTQYF; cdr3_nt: TGTGCCAGCAGCGACTCCCTCCTGGGGCAGGGCCCAGATACGCAGTATTTT
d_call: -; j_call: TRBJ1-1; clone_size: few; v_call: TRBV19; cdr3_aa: CASEDLKTEAFF; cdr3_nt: TGTGCCAGTGAGGATTTGAAGACTGAAGCTTTCTTT
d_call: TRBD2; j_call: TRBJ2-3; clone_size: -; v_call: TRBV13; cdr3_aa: CASRVAGGPTDTQYF; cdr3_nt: TGTGCCAGCAGGGTAGCGGGGGGACCCACAGATACGCAGTATTTT
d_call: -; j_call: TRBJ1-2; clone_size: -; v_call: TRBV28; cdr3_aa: CASSFFRQEINYGYTF; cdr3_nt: TGTGCCAGCAGTTTCTTTCGACAGGAGATTAACTATGGCTACACCTTC
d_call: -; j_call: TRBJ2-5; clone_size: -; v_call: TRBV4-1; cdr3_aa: CASSQDRLGWETQYF; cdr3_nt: TGCGCCAGCAGCCAAGATCGACTAGGGTGGGAGACCCAGTACTTC
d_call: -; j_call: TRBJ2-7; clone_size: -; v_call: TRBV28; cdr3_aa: CASSSVTWGSGEQYF; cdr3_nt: TGTGCCAGCAGTTCTGTTACTTGGGGCAGTGGGGAGCAGTACTTC
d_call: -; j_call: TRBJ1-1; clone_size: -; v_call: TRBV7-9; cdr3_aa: CASSLVQGGGAEAFF; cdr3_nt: TGTGCCAGCAGCTTAGTACAGGGAGGGGGTGCTGAAGCTTTCTTT
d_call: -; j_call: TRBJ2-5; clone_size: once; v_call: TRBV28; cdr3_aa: CASSLGTSYQETQYF; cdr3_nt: TGTGCCAGCAGTCTCGGGACTTCGTACCAAGAGACCCAGTACTTC
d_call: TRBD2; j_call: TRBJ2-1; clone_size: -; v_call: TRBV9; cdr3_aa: CASSEKRGGPNEQFF; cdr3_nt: TGTGCCAGCAGCGAAAAGCGGGGGGGCCCCAATGAGCAGTTCTTC
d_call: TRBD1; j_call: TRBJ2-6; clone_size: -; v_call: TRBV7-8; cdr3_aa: CASSSDRGTGANVLTF; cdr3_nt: TGTGCCAGCAGCTCCGACAGGGGGACTGGGGCCAACGTCCTGACTTTC
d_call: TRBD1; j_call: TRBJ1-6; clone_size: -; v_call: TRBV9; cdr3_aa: CASSFDAGTGGFNSPLHF; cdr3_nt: TGTGCCAGCAGCTTTGACGCCGGGACAGGGGGCTTTAATTCACCCCTCCACTTT
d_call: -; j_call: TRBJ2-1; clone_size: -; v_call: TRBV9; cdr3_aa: CASSTTFDTPGQFF; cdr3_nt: TGTGCCAGCAGCACCACATTCGACACCCCTGGGCAGTTCTTC
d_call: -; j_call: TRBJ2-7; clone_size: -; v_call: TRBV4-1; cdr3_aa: CASSSGGLPPYEQYF; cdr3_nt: TGCGCCAGCAGCTCAGGGGGACTCCCCCCCTACGAGCAGTACTTC
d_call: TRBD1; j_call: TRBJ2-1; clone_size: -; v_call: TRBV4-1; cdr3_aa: CASSQEDRGFDEQFF; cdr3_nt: TGCGCCAGCAGCCAGGAAGACAGGGGGTTTGATGAGCAGTTCTTC
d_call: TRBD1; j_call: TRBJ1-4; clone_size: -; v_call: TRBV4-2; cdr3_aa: CASSQAGTGGMANEKLFF; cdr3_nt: TGTGCCAGCAGCCAGGCCGGGACAGGGGGAATGGCTAATGAAAAACTGTTTTTT
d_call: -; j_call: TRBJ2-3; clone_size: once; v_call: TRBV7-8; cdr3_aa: CASSLGNGGTDTQYF; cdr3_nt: TGCGCCAGCAGCTTAGGAAATGGAGGCACAGATACGCAGTATTTT
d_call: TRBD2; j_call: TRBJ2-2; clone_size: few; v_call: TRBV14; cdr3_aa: CASSLAGLASPSGELFF; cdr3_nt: TGTGCCAGCAGCCTAGCAGGACTAGCGAGTCCTTCCGGGGAGCTGTTTTTT
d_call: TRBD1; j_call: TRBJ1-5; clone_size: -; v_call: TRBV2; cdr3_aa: CASSDRTGGAGQPQHF; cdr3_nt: TGTGCCAGCAGTGATAGGACAGGGGGCGCGGGTCAGCCCCAGCATTTT
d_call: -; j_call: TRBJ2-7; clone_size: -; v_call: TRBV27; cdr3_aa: CASSLGIRYEQYF; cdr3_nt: TGTGCCAGCAGCCTCGGGATTAGATACGAGCAGTACTTC
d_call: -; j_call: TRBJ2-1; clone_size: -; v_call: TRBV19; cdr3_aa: CASSWTTGTSNEQFF; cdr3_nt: TGTGCCAGTAGCTGGACGACAGGTACCTCTAATGAGCAGTTCTTC
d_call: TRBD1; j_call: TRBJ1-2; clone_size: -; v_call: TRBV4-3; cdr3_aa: CASSPQGQGNWYGYTF; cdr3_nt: TGCGCCAGCAGCCCCCAAGGACAGGGTAATTGGTATGGCTACACCTTC
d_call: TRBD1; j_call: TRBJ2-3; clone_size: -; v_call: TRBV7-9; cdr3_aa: CASSSLPGTGTDTQYF; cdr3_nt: TGTGCCAGCAGCTCCCTTCCGGGGACAGGCACAGATACGCAGTATTTT
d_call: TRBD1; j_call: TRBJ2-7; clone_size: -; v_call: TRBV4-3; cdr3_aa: CASSKGQGVYEQYF; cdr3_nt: TGCGCCAGCAGCAAAGGACAGGGGGTGTACGAGCAGTACTTC
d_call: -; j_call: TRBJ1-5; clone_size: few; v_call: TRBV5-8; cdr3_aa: CASSLGYARRGQPQHF; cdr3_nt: TGTGCCAGCAGCTTGGGGTACGCCAGGCGGGGTCAGCCCCAGCATTTT
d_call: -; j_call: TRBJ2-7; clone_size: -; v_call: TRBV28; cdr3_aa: CASSLFGVWTDYEQYF; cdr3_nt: TGTGCCAGCAGTTTATTTGGGGTGTGGACTGACTACGAGCAGTACTTC
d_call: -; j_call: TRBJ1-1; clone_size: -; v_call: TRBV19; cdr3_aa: CASSIGGLGTEAFF; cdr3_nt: TGTGCCAGTAGTATCGGGGGGCTTGGTACTGAAGCTTTCTTT
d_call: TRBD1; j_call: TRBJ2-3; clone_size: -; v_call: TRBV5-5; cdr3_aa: CASSWDRERNTDTQYF; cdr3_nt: TGTGCCAGCAGCTGGGACAGGGAGAGAAACACAGATACGCAGTATTTT
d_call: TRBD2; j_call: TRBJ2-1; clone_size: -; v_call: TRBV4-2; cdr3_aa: CASSQGIAGGTNEQFF; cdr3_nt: TGTGCCAGCAGCCAAGGGATAGCGGGGGGGACCAATGAGCAGTTCTTC
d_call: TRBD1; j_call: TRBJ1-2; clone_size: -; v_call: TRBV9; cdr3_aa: CASSGKEGQDGNYGYTF; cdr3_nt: TGTGCCAGCAGCGGCAAGGAGGGACAGGACGGGAACTATGGCTACACCTTC
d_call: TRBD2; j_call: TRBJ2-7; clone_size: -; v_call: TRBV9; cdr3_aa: CASSVGLAATYEQYF; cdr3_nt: TGTGCCAGCAGCGTAGGACTAGCGGCAACCTACGAGCAGTACTTC
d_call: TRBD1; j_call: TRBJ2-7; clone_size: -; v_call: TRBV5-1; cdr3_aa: CASSLGQGSYEQYF; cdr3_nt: TGCGCCAGCAGCCTGGGACAGGGGAGCTACGAGCAGTACTTC
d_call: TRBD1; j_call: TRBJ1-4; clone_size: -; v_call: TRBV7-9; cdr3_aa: CASSYPGTGVEKLFF; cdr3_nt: TGTGCCAGCAGCTATCCCGGGACAGGGGTCGAAAAACTGTTTTTT
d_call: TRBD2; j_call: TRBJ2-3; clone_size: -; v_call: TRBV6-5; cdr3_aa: CASSWSGASTDTQYF; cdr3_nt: TGTGCCAGCAGTTGGAGCGGGGCTAGCACAGATACGCAGTATTTT
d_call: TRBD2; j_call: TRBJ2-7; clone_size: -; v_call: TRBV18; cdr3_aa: CASSPAGRVASYEQYF; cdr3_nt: TGTGCCAGCTCACCGGCAGGGAGGGTGGCGTCCTACGAGCAGTACTTC
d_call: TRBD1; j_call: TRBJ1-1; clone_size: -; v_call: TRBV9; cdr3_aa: CASTSYRGEETEAFF; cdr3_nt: TGTGCCAGCACTTCCTACAGGGGGGAGGAGACTGAAGCTTTCTTT
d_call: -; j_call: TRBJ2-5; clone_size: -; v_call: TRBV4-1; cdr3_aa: CASSQELGGDQETQYF; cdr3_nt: TGCGCCAGCAGCCAAGAGCTCGGCGGGGACCAAGAGACCCAGTACTTC
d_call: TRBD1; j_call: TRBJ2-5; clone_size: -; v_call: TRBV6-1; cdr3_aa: CASEGQALQETQYF; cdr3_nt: TGTGCCAGCGAAGGACAGGCTCTCCAAGAGACCCAGTACTTC